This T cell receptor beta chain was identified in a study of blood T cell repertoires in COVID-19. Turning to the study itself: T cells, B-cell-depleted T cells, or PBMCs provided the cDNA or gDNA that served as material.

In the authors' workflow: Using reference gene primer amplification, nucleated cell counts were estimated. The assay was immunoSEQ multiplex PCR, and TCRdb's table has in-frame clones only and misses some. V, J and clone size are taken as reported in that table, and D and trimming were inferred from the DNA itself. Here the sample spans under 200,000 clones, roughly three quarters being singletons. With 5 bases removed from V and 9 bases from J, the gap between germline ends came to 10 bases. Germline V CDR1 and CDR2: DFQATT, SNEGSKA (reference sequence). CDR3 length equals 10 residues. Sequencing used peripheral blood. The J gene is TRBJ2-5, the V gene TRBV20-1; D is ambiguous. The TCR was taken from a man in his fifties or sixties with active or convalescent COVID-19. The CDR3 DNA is TGCAGTGCTGCCTTCGGAGCCCAGTACTTC. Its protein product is CSAAFGAQYF.